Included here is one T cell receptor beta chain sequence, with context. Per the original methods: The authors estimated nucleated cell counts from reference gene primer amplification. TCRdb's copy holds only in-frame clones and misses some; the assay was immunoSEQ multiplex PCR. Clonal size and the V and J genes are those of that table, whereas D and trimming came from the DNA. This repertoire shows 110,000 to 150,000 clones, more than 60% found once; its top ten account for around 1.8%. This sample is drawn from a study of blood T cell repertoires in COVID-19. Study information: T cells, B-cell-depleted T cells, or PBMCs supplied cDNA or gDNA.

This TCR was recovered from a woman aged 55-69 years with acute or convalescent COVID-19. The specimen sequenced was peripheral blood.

CDR3 in DNA: TGTGCCAGCTCACCTGCTTCGGCAGCCGGGGTGCCCCAGCATTTT. This gives the protein CASSPASAAGVPQHF. The V and J genes are TRBV18 and TRBJ1-5; D gene unclear. Trimming shortened V by 3 bases and J by 9 bases, and 18 bases separated the two germline ends. The CDR3 covers 15 residues. Germline V gives CDR1 KGHSH, CDR2 LQKENI. The whole variable domain, filled in from reference TRBV18 and TRBJ1-5, reads NAGVMQNPRHLVRRRGQEARLRCSPMKGHSHVYWYRQLPEEGLKFMVYLQKENIIDESGMPKERFSAEFPKEGPSILRIQQVVRGDSAAYFCASSPASAAGVPQHFGDGTRLSIL.